One sample yielded the 13 T cell receptor beta chains listed below, sequenced in a study of blood T cell dynamics during melanoma immunotherapy. Antigen specificity for these receptors is unknown. Produced via immunoSEQ multiplex PCR; TCRdb's table is partial and in-frame only. Of roughly 570 clones in the sample, roughly 79% were seen once. Time point described: pre-treatment baseline. Memory T cells counted as immune-effector cells when CD3+ CD4- CD8+ CD45RA- CD45RO-high CD27- CCR7-. Study-level results: The most clonal sorted CD8+ subset, immune-effector cells, was closest to cell-free DNA CDR3 sequences.

Sequencing used CD8+ T cells from blood, obtained from a patient treated with checkpoint blockade. These receptors came from a human donor with melanoma.

The gene calls are TRBV30 and TRBJ2-7; 11 bases fit TRBD2. V was pared by 3 bases and J by 2 bases, with 3 bases of the junction left unmatched. CDR3 length: 14 residues. Germline CDR1 and CDR2: GTSNPN and SVGIG (reference sequence). The CDR3 nucleotides are TGTGCCTGGAGCAGACTAGCGGGAACCTACGAGCAGTACTTC. The encoded protein is CAWSRLAGTYEQYF.

This chain connects TRBV11-2 to TRBJ2-7; perhaps TRBD1 as D (5 bases). This CDR3 spans 14 amino acids. V was pared by 0 bases and J by 1 base, with 7 bases between. The germline gives CDR1 SGHAT, CDR2 FQNNGV. CDR3 amino acids: CASSLEGVSYEQYF. CDR3 nucleotide sequence: TGTGCCAGCAGCTTAGAAGGGGTTTCCTACGAGCAGTACTTC.

This clone was counted a few times. The chain combines TRBV7-9 with TRBJ2-3, with no clear D. Germline-derived CDR1 and CDR2 are SEHNR and FQNEAQ (reference sequence). Trimming stripped 4 bases from V and 0 bases from J, with 8 bases between. This CDR3 is built from 14 residues. The CDR3 here is CASSSWASTDTQYF. CDR3 coding DNA: TGTGCCAGCAGCTCGTGGGCTAGCACAGATACGCAGTATTTT.

The chain uses TRBV19 and TRBJ1-2; no clear D gene. Germline lookup yields CDR1 LNHDA and CDR2 SQIVND (reference sequence). Trimming pared 7 bases from V and 2 bases from J, leaving 14 bases between. The CDR3 loop spans 14 amino acids. The CDR3 bases are TGTGCCAGTACCCCCTTCGACGGAAACTATGGCTACACCTTC. As protein: CASTPFDGNYGYTF.

The chain couples TRBV7-9 to TRBJ2-6; D is perhaps TRBD1 (6 bases). The CDR3 spans 16 residues. Germline-derived CDR1 and CDR2 are SEHNR and FQNEAQ (reference sequence). V was cut by 0 bases and J by 0 bases, with 6 bases left in between. The CDR3 here is CASSLADSSGANVLTF. CDR3 bases: TGTGCCAGCAGCTTAGCGGACAGCTCTGGGGCCAACGTCCTGACTTTC. Complete variable domain (other parts from reference TRBV7-9 and TRBJ2-6): DTGVSQNPRHKITKRGQNVTFRCDPISEHNRLYWYRQTLGQGPEFLTYFQNEAQLEKSRLLSDRFSAERPKGSFSTLEIQRTEQGDSAMYLCASSLADSSGANVLTFGAGSRLTVL.

The CDR3 DNA sequence: TGTGCCATCAGTTTTCAACAGGGGGCCGCCCTAAAGAACGGGGAGCTGTTTTTT. Protein sequence: CAISFQQGAALKNGELFF. V and J are TRBV10-3 and TRBJ2-2; 9 bases fit TRBD1. This CDR3 is built from 18 residues. Per germline, CDR1 ENHRY and CDR2 SYGVKD. After removal of 5 bases from V and 7 bases from J, the junction contained 17 bases not matched to a gene.

This clone has only a few counts. The chain employs TRBV25-1 and TRBJ1-1, with a tentative D call TRBD1 (6 bases). The CDR3 extends over 18 amino acids. Trimming cost V 3 bases and J 4 bases, with 24 bases left between them. Germline values: CDR1 MGHDK, CDR2 SYGVNS. DNA for the CDR3: TGTGCCAGCAGTGACCCAAGCCGCGCAGGGGCAGGTAGCACTGAAGCTTTCTTT. Translation gives CASSDPSRAGAGSTEAFF.

V gene TRBV7-7 combines with J gene TRBJ2-3; maybe TRBD2 (7 bases). Germline V lookup: CDR1 SSHAT, CDR2 FNYEAQ (reference sequence). CDR3 length: 15 amino acids. The V gene lost 1 base and the J gene lost 2 bases, with 10 bases spanning the gap. CDR3 nucleotide sequence: TGTGCCAGCAGCTTAGAAGGGGGGGACACAGATACGCAGTATTTT. This encodes CASSLEGGDTDTQYF.

This chain joins TRBV27 and TRBJ2-7, with D possibly being TRBD1 (6 bases). CDR3 length: 15 residues. CDR1 is MNHEY and CDR2 is SMNVEV in the germline V gene (reference sequence). V was pared by 0 bases and J by 0 bases, with 9 bases between. CDR3 loop: CASSLSQGSSYEQYF. In DNA, the CDR3 is TGTGCCAGCAGTTTATCCCAGGGGTCCTCCTACGAGCAGTACTTC.

The rearrangement uses TRBV7-9 and TRBJ1-3, with D possibly matching TRBD1 (5 bases). The V and J ends lost 4 bases and 5 bases respectively, with 12 bases between them. The CDR3 runs 14 residues. CDR1 and CDR2 from the germline V gene are SEHNR and FQNEAQ (reference sequence). The DNA for the CDR3 is TGTGCCAGCAGCTCGGGGGGAGAGAGAAACACCATATATTTT. It yields the protein CASSSGGERNTIYF. Full variable domain (remainder filled in from reference TRBV7-9 and TRBJ1-3): DTGVSQNPRHKITKRGQNVTFRCDPISEHNRLYWYRQTLGQGPEFLTYFQNEAQLEKSRLLSDRFSAERPKGSFSTLEIQRTEQGDSAMYLCASSSGGERNTIYFGEGSWLTVV.

The chain carries TRBV27 and TRBJ2-3; the match to TRBD2 covers 10 bases. The CDR3 loop spans 16 amino acids. Per germline, CDR1 MNHEY and CDR2 SMNVEV (reference sequence). Trimming at V came to 2 bases and at J to 6 bases, leaving 8 bases not matched to a gene. CDR3 bases: TGTGCCAGCAGTTTAGCCCTAGCGGGGGCTGGGGATACGCAGTATTTT. Amino acid sequence: CASSLALAGAGDTQYF.

This chain uses TRBV28 with TRBJ2-7; D is perhaps TRBD2 (5 bases). The CDR3 spans 14 residues. With 3 bases removed from V and 3 bases from J, the gap between germline ends came to 12 bases. Germline assignment: CDR1 MDHEN and CDR2 SYDVKM. In nucleotides, the CDR3 is TGTGCCAGCAGTTTGGACGTCGGGGTCTACGAGCAGTACTTC. Translated: CASSLDVGVYEQYF.

The J gene is TRBJ2-2, the V gene TRBV27; D gene ambiguous. The germline V gene has CDR1 MNHEY and CDR2 SMNVEV (reference sequence). V was clipped by 4 bases and J by 3 bases, with 6 bases between them. This CDR3 has 13 residues. CDR3 in amino acids: CASSYQDTGELFF. Here the CDR3 DNA reads TGTGCCAGCAGTTACCAGGACACCGGGGAGCTGTTTTTT.